The rows below give T cell receptor beta chains drawn from one sample of a study of CD8+ T cells in alopecia areata. The data were produced by immunoSEQ multiplex PCR, yet TCRdb's version contains in-frame clones alone and is incomplete. The sample has around 300,000 clones, 60% seen once; the top ten hold about 0.89%. The material sequenced was CD4+ T cells sorted from blood, taken around week 54, from a patient treated with tofacitinib. Receptors originate from a human donor with alopecia areata. Each CDR3 is given with its conserved first and last residue. A D gene is named only where the DNA matches it firmly. A row's size may be missing; if present it is once, few, many or a size class.

NA	TRBV7-2	TRBJ2-3	NA	14	CASSPEGRPDTQYF	TGTGCCAGCAGCCCCGAGGGGAGGCCAGATACGCAGTATTTT
NA	TRBV29-1	TRBJ2-3	NA	14	CSVGGLTSTDTQYF	TGCAGCGTGGGGGGACTTACTAGCACAGATACGCAGTATTTT
NA	TRBV11-2	TRBJ1-1	NA	15	CASSPSPTPNTEAFF	TGTGCCAGCAGCCCGAGTCCTACGCCGAACACTGAAGCTTTCTTT
few	TRBV29-1	TRBJ2-6	NA	14	CSVDLLSGANVLTF	TGCAGCGTTGATCTCCTCTCTGGGGCCAACGTCCTGACTTTC
NA	TRBV13	TRBJ2-5	NA	15	CASSLVGWYQETQYF	TGTGCCAGCAGCTTAGTGGGTTGGTACCAAGAGACCCAGTACTTC
few	TRBV18	TRBJ1-5	TRBD1	13	CASSPDRGKAQHF	TGTGCCAGCTCGCCCGACAGGGGGAAAGCCCAGCATTTT
NA	TRBV30	TRBJ1-2	NA	13	CAWSVSRVAGYTF	TGTGCCTGGAGTGTATCCCGGGTGGCTGGCTACACCTTC
NA	TRBV10-2	TRBJ2-3	NA	14	CASSESGRTDTQYF	TGCGCCAGCAGTGAGTCGGGCAGAACAGATACGCAGTATTTT
NA	TRBV7-7	TRBJ2-1	TRBD1	14	CASSPWTGDNEQFF	TGTGCTAGCAGCCCTTGGACAGGGGACAATGAGCAGTTCTTC
few	TRBV18	TRBJ2-2	NA	14	CASSPRRVTGELFF	TGTGCCAGCTCACCACGCAGAGTGACCGGGGAGCTGTTTTTT
NA	TRBV29-1	TRBJ2-5	TRBD2	13	CSVTAGWQETQYF	TGCAGCGTAACAGCGGGGTGGCAAGAGACCCAGTACTTC
many	TRBV25-1	TRBJ1-1	NA	16	CASSEYPVGGRTEAFF	TGTGCCAGCAGTGAATATCCAGTGGGAGGGAGGACTGAAGCTTTCTTT
NA	TRBV30	TRBJ2-2	NA	14	CAWSLLDSTGELFF	TGTGCCTGGAGTCTTTTAGACAGCACCGGGGAGCTGTTTTTT
NA	TRBV7-2	TRBJ1-2	NA	16	CASSLAVIRTDYGYTF	TGTGCCAGCAGCTTAGCGGTGATCAGGACAGACTATGGCTACACCTTC
few	TRBV4-2	TRBJ2-3	TRBD1	14	CASSQDRGIDTQYF	TGTGCCAGCAGCCAAGACAGGGGGATAGATACGCAGTATTTT
few	TRBV7-9	TRBJ1-3	NA	10	CASSGDKLEF	TGTGCCAGCAGCGGTGACAAGCTCGAATTT
NA	TRBV5-1	TRBJ1-6	NA	14	CASSLVQNNSPLHF	TGCGCCAGCAGCTTGGTACAGAATAATTCACCCCTCCACTTT
few	TRBV7-8	TRBJ2-2	TRBD1	15	CASSSRDRVTGELFF	TGTGCCAGCAGCTCCCGGGACAGGGTCACCGGGGAGCTGTTTTTT
NA	TRBV6-6	TRBJ2-1	NA	14	CASSRRDRPNEQFF	TGTGCCAGCTCGCGAAGAGACAGGCCCAATGAGCAGTTCTTC
NA	TRBV4-3	TRBJ2-7	NA	13	CASSHLGDREQYF	TGCGCCAGCAGCCACCTAGGCGACAGGGAGCAGTACTTC
NA	TRBV5-1	TRBJ1-1	NA	16	CASSLKLEPMNTEAFF	TGCGCCAGCAGCTTGAAGTTGGAACCCATGAACACTGAAGCTTTCTTT
NA	TRBV29-1	TRBJ2-5	NA	12	CSVGWTQETQYF	TGCAGCGTTGGCTGGACTCAAGAGACCCAGTACTTC
NA	TRBV9	TRBJ2-5	NA	14	CASSVEAYQETQYF	TGTGCCAGCAGCGTAGAGGCGTACCAAGAGACCCAGTACTTC
NA	TRBV4-2	TRBJ2-6	TRBD1	17	CASSRTGGLGGANVLTF	TGTGCCAGCAGCCGGACAGGGGGCCTAGGTGGGGCCAACGTCCTGACTTTC
NA	TRBV7-8	TRBJ2-5	NA	14	CASSLIEGTGAQYF	TGTGCCAGCAGCTTGATTGAGGGTACGGGGGCCCAGTACTTC
NA	TRBV25-1	TRBJ2-6	NA	15	CASSESGSGANVLTF	TGTGCCAGCAGTGAGTCAGGGTCCGGGGCCAACGTCCTGACTTTC
few	TRBV10-3	TRBJ2-4	TRBD1	14	CAISERDRLNIQYF	TGTGCCATCAGCGAACGGGACAGGCTAAACATTCAGTACTTC
once	TRBV9	TRBJ1-2	NA	15	CASSVDVESNYGYTF	TGTGCCAGCAGCGTAGATGTGGAATCTAACTATGGCTACACCTTC
few	TRBV6-5	TRBJ2-3	NA	15	CASSSPRQVGDTQYF	TGTGCCAGCAGTTCACCTCGACAGGTGGGAGATACGCAGTATTTT
NA	TRBV9	TRBJ2-7	NA	16	CASSVASGAAVYEQYF	TGTGCCAGCAGCGTAGCCTCGGGGGCCGCCGTTTACGAGCAGTACTTC
NA	TRBV10-3	TRBJ2-3	NA	15	CAISEPEGRKDTQYF	TGTGCCATCAGTGAGCCGGAGGGGCGGAAAGATACGCAGTATTTT
once	TRBV6-1	TRBJ2-1	NA	14	CASRPHQGGNEQFF	TGTGCCAGCAGACCCCACCAGGGGGGCAATGAGCAGTTCTTC
few	TRBV6-5	TRBJ1-2	TRBD1	13	CASSYGTDYGYTF	TGTGCCAGCAGTTACGGGACAGACTATGGCTACACCTTC
NA	TRBV5-1	TRBJ2-1	NA	15	CASSLTGPSYNEQFF	TGCGCCAGCAGCTTAACAGGCCCCTCCTACAATGAGCAGTTCTTC
NA	TRBV27	TRBJ2-7	NA	15	CASSSRDVTTYEQYF	TGTGCCAGCAGTTCCCGGGACGTTACTACCTACGAGCAGTACTTC
once	TRBV25-1	TRBJ1-5	NA	12	CASGGGNQPQHF	TGTGCCAGCGGGGGAGGGAATCAGCCCCAGCATTTT
NA	TRBV29-1	TRBJ1-2	TRBD1	13	CSVSDRGIYGYTF	TGCAGCGTGTCCGACAGGGGAATCTATGGCTACACCTTC
NA	TRBV27	TRBJ1-6	NA	15	CASSFKTSYNSPLHF	TGTGCCAGCAGTTTCAAGACATCCTATAATTCACCCCTCCACTTT
NA	TRBV9	TRBJ1-6	NA	13	CASSVGPDSPLHF	TGTGCCAGCAGCGTAGGGCCAGATTCACCCCTCCACTTT
NA	TRBV7-2	TRBJ2-7	NA	13	CASSFGAGYEQYF	TGTGCCAGCAGCTTTGGTGCAGGATACGAGCAGTACTTC
NA	TRBV9	TRBJ2-3	NA	10	CASPPDTQYF	TGTGCCAGCCCTCCGGATACGCAGTATTTT
NA	TRBV4-3	TRBJ1-2	NA	15	CASSQVVVDSGGYTF	TGCGCCAGCAGCCAAGTGGTGGTCGACTCAGGTGGCTACACCTTC
NA	TRBV30	TRBJ2-7	NA	13	CAWGKQGFYEQYF	TGTGCCTGGGGTAAACAGGGCTTCTACGAGCAGTACTTC